This is a list of T cell receptor beta chains from one sample in a study of T cells after yellow fever vaccination. TCRdb processed the 5' RACE reads anew with MiXCR; each CDR3 protein has one entry. The sample shows more than 300,000 distinct CDR3 sequences, roughly 7% of them seen only once. Sequences were derived from PBMCs, sampled about 41 days after the first yellow fever vaccination. Source of these receptors: a man between 18 and 35 years old who received the YFV17D yellow fever vaccine. The CDR3 runs from the conserved cysteine through the conserved F or W. D genes are given only for firm matches. The size of a clone is reported for some rows only, either as once, few or many, or as a class for expanded clones.

DNA	CDR3	D	size	V	J
TGCAGTGCTAGGGCCGGGGCCGGGGCCAACGTCCTGACTTTC	CSARAGAGANVLTF	NA	NA	TRBV20-1	TRBJ2-6
TGTGCCAGCAGTGAATCCGGGCCCATCAATGAGCAGTTCTTC	CASSESGPINEQFF	NA	NA	TRBV25-1	TRBJ2-1
TGTGCCAGCAGCCCTATAGCGGGGGGGACCCACGAGCAGTACTTC	CASSPIAGGTHEQYF	TRBD2	many	TRBV7-9	TRBJ2-7
TGTGCCAGTCTCAGTGGCTCTGGGGCCAACGTCCTGACTTTC	CASLSGSGANVLTF	NA	few	TRBV12-3/TRBV12-4	TRBJ2-6
TGCGCCAGCAGCTTGGCGAGCGGGGGTTTCCAAGAGACCCAGTACTTC	CASSLASGGFQETQYF	TRBD2	NA	TRBV5-1	TRBJ2-5
TGTGCCAGCAGCTTAGCGTTCACAGATACGCAGTATTTT	CASSLAFTDTQYF	NA	few	TRBV7-3	TRBJ2-3
TGTGCCAGCAGTCCGGGACATCGGACTAGCGGGGGCCTGGGCTCCTACAATGAGCAGTTCTTC	CASSPGHRTSGGLGSYNEQFF	TRBD2	many	TRBV6-2/TRBV6-3	TRBJ2-1
TGTGCCAGCAGTGAAGTCCCAAATTCACCCCTCCACTTT	CASSEVPNSPLHF	NA	few	TRBV6-1	TRBJ1-6
TGCGCCAGCAGTTACTACGGGGGGGCCTCAGAGACCCAGTACTTC	CASSYYGGASETQYF	TRBD2	many	TRBV10-2	TRBJ2-5
TGTGCCAGCAGCTACCCTAGCGAGGAGACCCAGTACTTC	CASSYPSEETQYF	NA	NA	TRBV5-6	TRBJ2-5
TGTGCCAGCAGCGCTGCGGCGCACAATGAGCAGTTCTTC	CASSAAAHNEQFF	NA	few	TRBV9	TRBJ2-1
TGTGCCAGCAGCTCACGTCCGGATACGCAGTATTTT	CASSSRPDTQYF	NA	NA	TRBV7-9	TRBJ2-3
TGCAGCGCCCGCCCCGGGACAGGGGACACCGGGGAGCTGTTTTTT	CSARPGTGDTGELFF	TRBD1	few	TRBV29-1	TRBJ2-2
TGTGCCAGCAGCTTAGACGTGAAGGGACTAGCGGGGAATGAGCAGTTCTTC	CASSLDVKGLAGNEQFF	TRBD2	NA	TRBV11-2	TRBJ2-1
TGTGCCAGCAGTTCGGGGACAGGGTACTATGGCTACACCTTC	CASSSGTGYYGYTF	TRBD1	few	TRBV27	TRBJ1-2
TGTGCCAGCAGTCCAACCCCTGGGGGGAGGACAGATACGCAGTATTTT	CASSPTPGGRTDTQYF	NA	NA	TRBV6-1	TRBJ2-3
TGTGCCAGCAGCCAATCGACAGGGGGACTTAGCTATGGCTACACCTTC	CASSQSTGGLSYGYTF	TRBD1	NA	TRBV16	TRBJ1-2
TGTGCCAGCAAGGCTAGCGGAACCTACAATGAGCAGTTCTTC	CASKASGTYNEQFF	TRBD2	many	TRBV7-2	TRBJ2-1
TGTGCCAGCGTCTCAGGAGCGAACACCGGGGAGCTGTTTTTT	CASVSGANTGELFF	NA	many	TRBV7-2	TRBJ2-2
TGTGCCAGCAGCTTAGGGGCGGATTATGGCTACACCTTC	CASSLGADYGYTF	NA	many	TRBV7-9	TRBJ1-2
TGTGCCAGTAGCGCAGGGGGCTCCTACGAGCAGTACTTC	CASSAGGSYEQYF	TRBD1	few	TRBV19	TRBJ2-7
TGTGCCAGCAGCCCCCGGCCGGGGGGCACAGATACGCAGTATTTT	CASSPRPGGTDTQYF	NA	many	TRBV7-2	TRBJ2-3
TGCGCCAGCAGTCGTAGGCCCAATCAGCCCCAGCATTTT	CASSRRPNQPQHF	NA	few	TRBV23-1	TRBJ1-5
TGTGCCAGCAGCCCGTCACTTACTAGCGGGGAGGATACGCAGTATTTT	CASSPSLTSGEDTQYF	TRBD2	few	TRBV27	TRBJ2-3
TGTGCCAGCTCAGACGTCAGGGACGGGAACACTGAAGCTTTCTTT	CASSDVRDGNTEAFF	NA	few	TRBV18	TRBJ1-1
TGTGCCAGCAGTTGGGATTCCAACTATAATTCACCCCTCCACTTT	CASSWDSNYNSPLHF	NA	few	TRBV28	TRBJ1-6
TGTGCCAGCAGCTTAAGGGTCCCTTTTGGGACCGGGGAGCTGTTTTTT	CASSLRVPFGTGELFF	NA	NA	TRBV7-3	TRBJ2-2
TGTGCCATCAGTGACCATGACCGAACTGGAGAGACCCAGTACTTC	CAISDHDRTGETQYF	NA	NA	TRBV10-3	TRBJ2-5
TGCGCCAGCAGCCGGCAGGGAGGTGGTTCACCCCTCCACTTT	CASSRQGGGSPLHF	NA	few	TRBV4-3	TRBJ1-6
TGTGCCATCAGTCCGGACAGCCAGCGGCCCCAGCATTTT	CAISPDSQRPQHF	NA	many	TRBV10-3	TRBJ1-5
TGCGCCAGCAGCCAAGAAGGGGATAGTGACTACGAGCAGTACTTC	CASSQEGDSDYEQYF	NA	many	TRBV4-1	TRBJ2-7
TGTGCCAGCAGAACCAAGACGCTATCGTACGAGCAGTACTTC	CASRTKTLSYEQYF	NA	NA	TRBV27	TRBJ2-7
TGTGCCTGGAGTCGACCAGGGGAATCTGGAAACACCATATATTTT	CAWSRPGESGNTIYF	NA	NA	TRBV30	TRBJ1-3
TGTGCCAGCAGCCGACAGGTTGCCGGGGAGCTGTTTTTT	CASSRQVAGELFF	NA	NA	TRBV6-1	TRBJ2-2
TGTGCCAGCAGCCCTCCGGGACTGTTCCAAGAGACCCAGTACTTC	CASSPPGLFQETQYF	NA	NA	TRBV12-3/TRBV12-4	TRBJ2-5
TGTGCCAGCAGTTACAGGGTTCCAGGGACAGGGGGAGCTAACTATGGCTACACCTTC	CASSYRVPGTGGANYGYTF	TRBD1	many	TRBV6-5	TRBJ1-2
TGCGCCAGCAGCCAACTGGCTGGCCTCCTAGGCGGGGAGCTGTTTTTT	CASSQLAGLLGGELFF	NA	NA	TRBV4-1	TRBJ2-2
TGTGCCAGCAGCTTACAGGGGAGTAATTCACCCCTCCACTTT	CASSLQGSNSPLHF	NA	many	TRBV7-9	TRBJ1-6
TGTGCCAGCAGCCCTTCAGGGCTGCCCCAGCATTTT	CASSPSGLPQHF	NA	NA	TRBV12-3/TRBV12-4	TRBJ1-5
TGCAGTGCTAGAGACCATGGGCGGGGTGCCCTCAATGAGCAGTTCTTC	CSARDHGRGALNEQFF	NA	NA	TRBV20-1	TRBJ2-1
TGTGCCAGCAGCTTATATGGTGGCACTGAAGCTTTCTTT	CASSLYGGTEAFF	NA	many	TRBV7-9	TRBJ1-1
TGCGCCAGCAGCTTGACACCGGGACAGGCTAATGAAAAACTGTTTTTT	CASSLTPGQANEKLFF	TRBD1	many	TRBV5-1	TRBJ1-4
TGTGCCAGCAGCCAAGAGTTCGGAGAGACCCAGTACTTC	CASSQEFGETQYF	NA	few	TRBV3-1	TRBJ2-5
TGCAGTGCCAACCCCCTAGCGCGCGAGACCCAGTACTTC	CSANPLARETQYF	NA	NA	TRBV20-1	TRBJ2-5
TGTGCCAGCAGTTTCGGACAGGGCTATGAGCAGTTCTTC	CASSFGQGYEQFF	TRBD1	many	TRBV27	TRBJ2-1
TGTGCCAGCAGCCGAACTAGCGGGGGTCGGACAGATACGCAGTATTTT	CASSRTSGGRTDTQYF	TRBD2	NA	TRBV5-4	TRBJ2-3
TGCGCCAGCAGCCAAGAAGATAACGGTGAGCAGTTCTTC	CASSQEDNGEQFF	NA	NA	TRBV4-3	TRBJ2-1
TGTGCCAGCAGCCGCCAAGGAACCGGCACAGATACGCAGTATTTT	CASSRQGTGTDTQYF	NA	many	TRBV5-4	TRBJ2-3
TGTGCCAGCAGCCATAGGACAGGGGCAGGCTATGGCTACACCTTC	CASSHRTGAGYGYTF	TRBD1	NA	TRBV5-5	TRBJ1-2
TGTGCCAGCAGCTTAGAGAGGCAAGAAAAACTGTTTTTT	CASSLERQEKLFF	NA	few	TRBV7-2	TRBJ1-4
TGCGCCAGCAGCTTGGCCCCCGGACTAGCGGGGAAAGAGACCCAGTACTTC	CASSLAPGLAGKETQYF	TRBD2	NA	TRBV5-1	TRBJ2-5
TGTGCCAGCTCACCCCATAGGGGGGGAGACGGCACTGAAGCTTTCTTT	CASSPHRGGDGTEAFF	NA	NA	TRBV18	TRBJ1-1
TGCAGTGCTAGACCAAGCGGGGGGGCTAACACCGGGGAGCTGTTTTTT	CSARPSGGANTGELFF	TRBD2	few	TRBV20-1	TRBJ2-2
TGTGCCAGTAGGACAGGGGGCGCGGAGGGCACTGAAGCTTTCTTT	CASRTGGAEGTEAFF	TRBD1	NA	TRBV19	TRBJ1-1